This T cell receptor (beta chain) was recovered during a study of technical replicates of blood from several donors. Clones were read by immunoSEQ multiplex PCR, and TCRdb kept only the in-frame ones, dropping some. The sample holds tens of thousands of clones; 85% to 95% are singletons and the top ten take 0.25% to 0.35%. The receptor was isolated from a human donor in good health. The sequenced sample consisted of T cells isolated from PBMCs.

The chain's CDR3 is CASSRGSSGNTIYF. As DNA, the CDR3 is TGTGCCAGCTCACGAGGCTCCTCTGGAAACACCATATATTTT. This chain uses TRBV18 with TRBJ1-3, with D unresolved. The germline gives CDR1 KGHSH, CDR2 LQKENI. The ends were cut back, 4 bases at V and 0 bases at J, with 7 bases in the middle. This CDR3 has 14 residues.